The source of this T cell receptor (beta chain) is a study of cytomegalovirus exposure and HLA in healthy donors. The study's findings and limits: As immune exposure information, only CMV serostatus was available.

As concerns this clone: The antigen remains unidentified.

The PCR used 60 Vbeta and 13 Jbeta primers. Using immunoSEQ multiplex PCR, the repertoire was profiled, and TCRdb retains in-frame clones only, with some absent. The repertoire shows approximately 190,000 clones; the top ten hold roughly 6.7%. The V and J ends lost 9 bases and 4 bases, in that order; junction bases with no gene match: 11. Germline loops: CDR1 MDHEN, CDR2 SYDVKM. The CDR3 is 14 residues long. The rearrangement joins TRBV28 to TRBJ2-7; 8 bases line up with TRBD2. Sequenced: PBMCs. The origin of this receptor is a man aged 25-45 years in good health and CMV-seronegative. The CDR3 bases are TGTGCCAGTAACCCTTTCCCGGGAGGGTACGAGCAGTACTTC. It codes for CASNPFPGGYEQYF.